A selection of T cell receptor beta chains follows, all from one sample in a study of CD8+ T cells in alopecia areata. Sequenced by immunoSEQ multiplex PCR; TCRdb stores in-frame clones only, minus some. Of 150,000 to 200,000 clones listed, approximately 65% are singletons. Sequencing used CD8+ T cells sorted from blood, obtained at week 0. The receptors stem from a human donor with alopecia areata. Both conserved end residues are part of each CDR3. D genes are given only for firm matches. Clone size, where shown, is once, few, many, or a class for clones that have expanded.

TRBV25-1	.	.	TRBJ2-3	CATNPPFTDTQYF	TGTGCCACCAACCCCCCCTTCACAGATACGCAGTATTTT
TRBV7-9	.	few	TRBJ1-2	CASSSQKDFYGYTF	TGTGCCAGCAGCTCCCAGAAGGATTTCTATGGCTACACCTTC
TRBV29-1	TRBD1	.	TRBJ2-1	CSVDLGQVVNEQFF	TGCAGCGTTGACCTTGGACAGGTGGTTAATGAGCAGTTCTTC
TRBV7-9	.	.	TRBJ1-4	CASSLGPNEKLFF	TGTGCCAGCAGCTTAGGGCCAAATGAAAAACTGTTTTTT
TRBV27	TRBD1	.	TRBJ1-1	CASSLGQGWTEAFF	TGTGCCAGCAGTTTGGGACAGGGATGGACTGAAGCTTTCTTT
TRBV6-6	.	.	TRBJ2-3	CASSQDGDTQYF	TGTGCCAGCAGCCAGGACGGGGATACGCAGTATTTT
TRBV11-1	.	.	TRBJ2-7	CASSFDGRDPNQAF	TGTGCCAGCAGTTTCGATGGCCGGGACCCTAACCAAGCCTTC
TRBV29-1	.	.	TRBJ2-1	CSVGSGNEQFF	TGCAGCGTGGGCAGCGGCAATGAGCAGTTCTTC
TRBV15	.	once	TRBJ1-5	CATSSGDQPQHF	TGTGCCACCAGCAGCGGGGATCAGCCCCAGCATTTT
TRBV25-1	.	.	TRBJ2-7	CASTTLYEQYF	TGTGCCAGCACTACCCTCTACGAGCAGTACTTC
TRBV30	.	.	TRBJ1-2	CAWTPRKGLHGYTF	TGTGCCTGGACCCCCCGCAAGGGCCTACATGGCTACACCTTC
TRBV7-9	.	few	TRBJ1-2	CASSPSEARGYTF	TGTGCCAGCAGCCCCAGTGAGGCGCGGGGCTACACCTTC
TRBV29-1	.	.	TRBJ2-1	CSVPLTSSLYNEQFF	TGCAGCGTTCCACTTACTAGCAGTCTGTACAATGAGCAGTTCTTC
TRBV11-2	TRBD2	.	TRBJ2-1	CASSPLSGTRYDEQFF	TGTGCCAGCAGCCCCCTTAGCGGGACCCGCTATGATGAGCAGTTCTTC
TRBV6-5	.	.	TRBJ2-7	CASSYERRDYEQYF	TGTGCCAGCAGTTACGAAAGACGTGACTACGAGCAGTACTTC
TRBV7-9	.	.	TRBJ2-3	CARENTQYF	TGTGCCAGGGAAAATACGCAGTATTTT
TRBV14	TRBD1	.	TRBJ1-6	CASSQDRQGNSGPLHF	TGTGCCAGCAGCCAAGATCGACAGGGGAATTCGGGACCCCTCCACTTT
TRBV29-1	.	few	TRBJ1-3	CSVWGGTGNTIYF	TGCAGCGTTTGGGGGGGCACTGGAAACACCATATATTTT
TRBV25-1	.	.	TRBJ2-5	CASSEFEGGEETQYF	TGTGCCAGCAGTGAATTTGAGGGCGGGGAAGAGACCCAGTACTTC
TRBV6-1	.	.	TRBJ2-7	CASTHRTTYEQYF	TGTGCCAGCACCCATAGGACTACCTACGAGCAGTACTTC
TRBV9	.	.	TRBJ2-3	CASSATDTQYF	TGTGCCAGCAGCGCCACAGATACGCAGTATTTT
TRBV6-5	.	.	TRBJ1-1	CASEEGYEAFF	TGTGCCAGCGAAGAGGGTTATGAAGCTTTCTTT
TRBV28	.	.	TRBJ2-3	CASSYGHGEDF	TGTGCCAGCAGTTATGGACACGGCGAGGATTTT
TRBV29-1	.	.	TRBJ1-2	CSVEMGGVDGYTF	TGCAGCGTTGAAATGGGGGGCGTGGATGGCTACACCTTC
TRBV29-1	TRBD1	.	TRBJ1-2	CSVEDPAGGIVPYGYTF	TGCAGCGTTGAAGATCCGGCAGGGGGTATAGTTCCCTATGGCTACACCTTC
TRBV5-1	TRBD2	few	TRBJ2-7	CASSLGLAGPTYEQYF	TGCGCCAGCAGCTTGGGTTTAGCGGGGCCCACCTACGAGCAGTACTTC
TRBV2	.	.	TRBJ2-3	CASRRGGTDTQYF	TGTGCCAGCCGGAGAGGGGGCACAGATACGCAGTATTTT
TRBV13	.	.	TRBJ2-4	CASSAASVKLAKNIQYF	TGTGCCAGCAGCGCAGCTAGCGTCAAACTAGCCAAAAACATTCAGTACTTC
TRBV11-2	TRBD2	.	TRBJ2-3	CASSLEWRAGGDTQYF	TGTGCCAGCAGCTTAGAATGGCGGGCCGGGGGGGATACGCAGTATTTT
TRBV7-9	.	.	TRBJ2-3	CASSSPDTQYF	TGTGCCAGCAGCTCTCCAGATACGCAGTATTTT
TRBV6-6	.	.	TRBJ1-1	CASSYSNTEAFF	TGTGCCAGCAGTTACTCCAACACTGAAGCTTTCTTT
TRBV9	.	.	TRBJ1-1	CASSPRGQSTEAFF	TGTGCCAGCAGCCCCCGGGGACAAAGCACTGAAGCTTTCTTT
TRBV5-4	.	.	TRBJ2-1	CASSLLEAGVDEQFF	TGTGCCAGCAGCTTGCTGGAGGCAGGGGTGGATGAGCAGTTCTTC
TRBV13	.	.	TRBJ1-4	CASSDLRDNVYEKLFF	TGTGCCAGCAGCGATCTCCGGGACAATGTATATGAAAAACTGTTTTTT
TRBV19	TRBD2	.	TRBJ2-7	CASSILAGTYEQYF	TGTGCCAGTAGTATTCTAGCGGGGACCTACGAGCAGTACTTC
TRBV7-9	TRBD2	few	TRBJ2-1	CASSSPGLAGVNNEQFF	TGTGCCAGCAGCTCTCCTGGACTAGCGGGGGTCAACAATGAGCAGTTCTTC
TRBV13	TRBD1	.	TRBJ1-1	CASSTDRGGPEAFF	TGTGCCAGCAGCACGGACAGGGGAGGCCCTGAAGCTTTCTTT
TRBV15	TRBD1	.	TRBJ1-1	CATSRDPQGMNTEAFF	TGTGCCACCAGCAGAGACCCACAGGGGATGAACACTGAAGCTTTCTTT
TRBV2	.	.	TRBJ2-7	CASRNTEEQYF	TGTGCCAGCAGGAACACGGAAGAGCAGTACTTC
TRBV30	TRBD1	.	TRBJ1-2	CAGGQGVGGYTF	TGTGCCGGAGGGCAGGGGGTTGGTGGCTACACCTTC
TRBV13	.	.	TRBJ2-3	CASSRRTDTDTQYF	TGTGCCAGCAGCCGAAGGACAGACACAGATACGCAGTATTTT
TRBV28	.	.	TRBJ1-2	CASSYDHQDRGYGYTF	TGTGCCAGCAGTTACGACCACCAAGACCGGGGCTATGGCTACACCTTC
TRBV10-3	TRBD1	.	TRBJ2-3	CAIRQRDREADTQYF	TGTGCCATCAGACAAAGGGACAGGGAGGCAGATACGCAGTATTTT
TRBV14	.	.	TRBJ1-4	CASSHGLYTEKLFF	TGTGCCAGCAGCCATGGACTCTATACTGAAAAACTGTTTTTT
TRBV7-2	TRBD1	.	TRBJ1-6	CASSLAWDRRNSPLHF	TGTGCCAGCAGCTTAGCTTGGGACAGAAGGAATTCACCCCTCCACTTT
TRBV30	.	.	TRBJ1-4	CAWSPEVGGTWEKLFF	TGTGCCTGGAGTCCAGAAGTCGGGGGAACGTGGGAAAAACTGTTTTTT
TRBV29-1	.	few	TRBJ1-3	CSAYWGPGNTIYF	TGCAGCGCCTACTGGGGTCCCGGAAACACCATATATTTT
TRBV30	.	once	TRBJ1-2	CAWRDPPYGYTF	TGTGCCTGGAGGGACCCACCCTATGGCTACACCTTC
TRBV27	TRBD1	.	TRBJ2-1	CASSLRQGRSNEQFF	TGTGCCAGCAGTTTGAGACAGGGTAGGAGCAATGAGCAGTTCTTC
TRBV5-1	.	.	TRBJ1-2	CASSLVGRERNYGYTF	TGCGCCAGCAGCTTGGTGGGCAGGGAGCGTAACTATGGCTACACCTTC
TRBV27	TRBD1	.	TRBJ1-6	CASSLGTGLAPLHF	TGTGCCAGCAGTTTAGGGACAGGACTTGCGCCCCTCCACTTT